The 15 T cell receptor beta chains reported below all come from one sample, sequenced in a study of early T cells in non-severe SARS-CoV-2 infection. TCRdb ran MiXCR on the 5' RACE reads and lists one entry per CDR3 protein. This table holds thousands of distinct CDR3 sequences, 4.8% found once. Input material: whole blood. Receptors were obtained from an adult who was a healthcare worker with PCR-confirmed SARS-CoV-2 infection or an uninfected control (not recorded which).

Ten or more counts support this clonotype. The chain is built from TRBV28 and TRBJ1-1, with D hard to call. The V and J ends lost 4 bases and 2 bases respectively, with 11 bases between them. The germline V gene encodes CDR1 MDHEN and CDR2 SYDVKM. The CDR3 runs 14 residues. CDR3 nucleotide sequence: TGTGCCAGCAGTTCCCCAGCCCTAAACACTGAAGCTTTCTTT. Residues: CASSSPALNTEAFF. Using reference TRBV28 and TRBJ1-1 for the parts outside the CDR3, the full variable domain is DVKVTQSSRYLVKRTGEKVFLECVQDMDHENMFWYRQDPGLGLRLIYFSYDVKMKEKGDIPEGYSVSREKKERFSLILESASTNQTSMYLCASSSPALNTEAFFGQGTRLTVV.

This clonotype was observed at least ten times. The chain employs TRBV28 and TRBJ2-3, with unresolved D. The germline V gene encodes CDR1 MDHEN and CDR2 SYDVKM. V was trimmed by 3 bases and J by 0 bases, leaving 13 bases between them. This CDR3 has 16 amino acids. The CDR3 here is CASSFMSQTSTDTQYF. CDR3 nucleotide sequence: TGTGCCAGCAGTTTTATGTCGCAGACTAGCACAGATACGCAGTATTTT. The variable domain in full, completed from reference TRBV28 and TRBJ2-3, reads DVKVTQSSRYLVKRTGEKVFLECVQDMDHENMFWYRQDPGLGLRLIYFSYDVKMKEKGDIPEGYSVSREKKERFSLILESASTNQTSMYLCASSFMSQTSTDTQYFGPGTRLTVL.

This clonotype is judged medium-sized. V and J are TRBV6-5 and TRBJ1-6, with 9 nucleotides matching TRBD1. Germline-derived CDR1 and CDR2 are MNHEY and SVGAGI. The CDR3 consists of 15 residues. V dropped 7 bases and J dropped 9; count of bases not matched to a gene: 10. In DNA form, the CDR3 reads TGTGCCAGCAACCCAGGGACAGGGATGGGTTCACCCCTCCACTTT. Translated, it gives CASNPGTGMGSPLHF.

This clonotype has at least ten counts. The V and J genes are TRBV7-8 and TRBJ1-1; D is possibly TRBD1 (5 bases). This CDR3 is 15 amino acids long. Germline-derived CDR1 and CDR2 are SGHVS and FQNEAQ. Trimming removed 3 bases from V and 0 bases from J, with 11 bases in between. The CDR3 reads CASSLAGLMNTEAFF. The CDR3 region has the DNA TGTGCCAGCAGCTTGGCGGGACTCATGAACACTGAAGCTTTCTTT.

This clonotype is medium-sized. V is TRBV20-1 and J is TRBJ2-5, with 7 bases aligning to TRBD2. CDR3 length: 15 residues. Germline V gene sequence: CDR1 DFQATT, CDR2 SNEGSKA (reference sequence). V dropped 0 bases and J dropped 3; count of bases not matched to a gene: 7. This CDR3 reads CSARDLWLAEETQYF. The CDR3 DNA sequence: TGCAGTGCTAGAGATCTGTGGCTAGCGGAAGAGACCCAGTACTTC.

This clonotype was counted at least ten times. The gene calls are TRBV11-2 and TRBJ2-1, with 15 bases fitting TRBD2. This CDR3 has 23 amino acids. Germline assignment: CDR1 SGHAT and CDR2 FQNNGV. With 1 base clipped from V and 0 bases from J, the junction kept 16 bases outside the gene matches. As DNA, the CDR3 is TGTGCCAGCAGCTTAGCTGTCAGTGCGGGGACTAGCGGGAGGTTGAGCTCCTACAATGAGCAGTTCTTC. Translation gives CASSLAVSAGTSGRLSSYNEQFF.

By its share, this clonotype is medium-sized. A read error may produce the germline difference seen at one junction end. The rearrangement uses TRBV24-1 and TRBJ2-7; D remains ambiguous. The CDR3 is 13 residues long. CDR1 is KGHDR, CDR2 SFDVKD, per germline. In DNA, the CDR3 is TGTGCCACCAGTGACCCCCTCTCCAACGAGCAGTACTTC. This sequence encodes CATSDPLSNEQYF.

This clonotype was detected ten times or more. The rearrangement joins TRBV19 to TRBJ1-5, with TRBD1 as a possible D gene (5 bases). CDR3 length: 16 residues. The V end was cut by 2 bases, the J end by 2 bases, with 13 bases between. CDR1 LNHDA and CDR2 SQIVND come from the germline V gene (reference sequence). CDR3 DNA: TGTGCCAGTAGTATACCCTTAGGGGCCGGCAATCAGCCCCAGCATTTT. Its translation: CASSIPLGAGNQPQHF.

This clonotype is medium-sized by share. The V gene is TRBV7-2, the J gene TRBJ1-2; no clear D gene. The CDR3 runs to 14 residues. Per the germline V gene, CDR1 is SGHTA and CDR2 is FQGNSA. Trimming left V 7 bases short and J 4 bases short, with 16 bases between. CDR3 nucleotides: TGTGCCAGCACCCCCGGCGGGGAGGGCTATGGCTACACCTTC. Its protein product is CASTPGGEGYGYTF.

By frequency in the sample, this clonotype is medium-sized (0.01 to 0.1%). The chain combines TRBV11-3 with TRBJ2-3; 8 nucleotides align to TRBD2. Germline V CDR1 and CDR2: SGHNT, YENEEA. V shed 5 bases and J 6 bases; nucleotides not matched to a gene: 7. The CDR3 sequence is 14 residues long. Written as DNA, the CDR3 is TGTGCCAGCAGCCCGGGAGGGGAAAAGGATACGCAGTATTTT. Its protein product is CASSPGGEKDTQYF.

In its sample, this clonotype is medium-sized. This chain joins TRBV4-1 and TRBJ2-1; maybe TRBD1 (6 bases). This CDR3 region has 15 residues. Between the trimmed V and J ends, which lost 0 bases and 0 bases, there was a span of 6 bases. The germline CDR1 and CDR2 sequences are MGHRA and YSYEKL. The CDR3 region has the DNA TGCGCCAGCAGCCAAGAGGGACACTCCTACAATGAGCAGTTCTTC. Encoded protein: CASSQEGHSYNEQFF.

The sample holds many counts of this clonotype. The V call is TRBV25-1, the J call TRBJ2-1; D is ambiguous. Trimming pared 0 bases from V and 5 bases from J, leaving 14 bases between. The CDR3 extends over 16 amino acids. Looked up from germline, CDR1 is MGHDK and CDR2 is SYGVNS. The CDR3 is CASSEYRIDTNNEQFF. CDR3 in DNA: TGTGCCAGCAGTGAATATAGAATCGACACGAACAATGAGCAGTTCTTC. Using reference TRBV25-1 and TRBJ2-1 for the parts outside the CDR3, the full variable domain is EADIYQTPRYLVIGTGKKITLECSQTMGHDKMYWYQQDPGMELHLIHYSYGVNSTEKGDLSSESTVSRIRTEHFPLTLESARPSHTSQYLCASSEYRIDTNNEQFFGPGTRLTVL.

This clonotype was picked up many times. The chain is built from TRBV12-3 or TRBV12-4 and TRBJ2-5, with D perhaps given as TRBD1 or TRBD2 (5 bases each). The CDR3 sequence is 16 residues long. The V end lost 4 bases, the J end lost 0 bases, and 15 bases lay between the germline ends. CDR3 amino acids: CASSSLQARDQETQYF. The CDR3 nucleotides read TGTGCCAGCAGTTCACTACAGGCGCGGGACCAAGAGACCCAGTACTTC.

This clonotype was seen many times. The chain uses TRBV4-1 and TRBJ2-2; 11 nucleotides match TRBD1. V shed 4 bases and J 4 bases; nucleotides not matched to a gene: 11. Germline V lookup: CDR1 MGHRA, CDR2 YSYEKL. The CDR3 has 18 residues. CDR3 protein: CASSPYVPGQGATGELFF. Written as DNA, the CDR3 is TGCGCCAGCAGCCCCTACGTTCCTGGACAGGGGGCCACCGGGGAGCTGTTTTTT.

In its sample, this clonotype was seen many times. The chain recombines TRBV7-8 with TRBJ2-3, with TRBD2 matching 7 bases. The CDR3 extends over 16 amino acids. V lost 5 bases and J lost 0; bases outside the gene matches: 8. CDR1 SGHVS and CDR2 FQNEAQ come from the germline V gene. The CDR3 region is CASSVSSGPSTDTQYF. As DNA, the CDR3 is TGTGCCAGCAGCGTATCTAGCGGACCAAGCACAGATACGCAGTATTTT.